This passage covers 27 T cell receptor beta chains from one sample sequenced in a study of T-cell memory formation after mild COVID-19. One entry per CDR3 protein results from TCRdb running MiXCR on the 5' RACE reads. The table shows 85,000 to 120,000 distinct CDR3 sequences, with over 15% occurring only once. The sample was PBMCs or a T cell subset sorted from them (not recorded which). The origin of the receptors is an adult woman who had mild COVID-19 (a few samples of this study predate the infection). Cell type and time point are not known.

The chain is built from TRBV10-3 and TRBJ2-7, with TRBD1 matching 7 bases. Looked up from germline, CDR1 is ENHRY and CDR2 is SYGVKD. Trimming took 11 bases from V and 2 from J; bases not matched to a gene: 6. This CDR3 spans 12 amino acids. CDR3 loop: CASSTGPYEQYF. The CDR3 bases are TGTGCCTCCTCGACAGGGCCCTACGAGCAGTACTTC.

In this sample, this clonotype turned up a few times. The chain is built from TRBV12-3 or TRBV12-4 and TRBJ1-2, with D unresolved. V was cut by 5 bases and J by 3 bases, with 16 bases left in between. The CDR3 contains 15 residues. This CDR3 is CASSPDRPRDYGYTF. CDR3 DNA sequence: TGTGCCAGCAGTCCCGATCGGCCGCGCGACTATGGCTACACCTTC.

This clonotype has at least ten counts. The CDR3 DNA sequence: TGTGCCAGCAGCCGTCCGGGACAGCCCTACGAGCAGTACTTC. It codes for CASSRPGQPYEQYF. This chain joins TRBV7-9 and TRBJ2-7, with 7 bases that match TRBD1. CDR1 is SEHNR and CDR2 is FQNEAQ in the germline V gene (reference sequence). This CDR3 is 14 amino acids long. With V trimmed by 5 bases and J by 2 bases, 6 bases remained unmatched.

This chain joins TRBV4-1 and TRBJ2-7, with D perhaps being TRBD1 or TRBD2 (5 bases each). The CDR3 is 13 amino acids. Germline CDR1 and CDR2: MGHRA and YSYEKL. The germline V and J ends were trimmed by 3 bases and 1 base, with 7 bases remaining between them. For the CDR3, the DNA is TGCGCCAGCAGCCACGAGGGGTCCTACGAGCAGTACTTC. Its translation is CASSHEGSYEQYF.

This clonotype has a handful of counts. The chain has TRBV24-1 and TRBJ2-1, with 9 bases that match TRBD2. Germline assignment: CDR1 KGHDR and CDR2 SFDVKD. The CDR3 has 16 amino acids. The V and J ends lost 4 bases and 4 bases, in that order; junction bases with no gene match: 7. The chain's CDR3 is CATSERGLAPYNEQFF. CDR3 DNA: TGTGCCACCAGTGAGCGAGGACTAGCGCCGTACAATGAGCAGTTCTTC.

The chain uses TRBV12-3 or TRBV12-4 and TRBJ2-1, with no clear D. CDR3 length: 14 amino acids. Trimming pared 3 bases from V and 5 bases from J, leaving 11 bases between. Here the CDR3 DNA reads TGTGCCAGCAGTTTCTATAGACCGAACAATGAGCAGTTCTTC. As protein: CASSFYRPNNEQFF.

The genes are TRBV2 and TRBJ2-1, with TRBD1 identical over 12 bases. CDR1 and CDR2 from the germline V gene are SNHLY and FYNNEI. Trimming cost V 9 bases and J 9 bases; bases outside gene matches: 6. The CDR3 has 13 amino acids. CDR3 residues: CAREGQGAGEQFF. Written as DNA, the CDR3 is TGTGCCAGGGAGGGACAGGGGGCAGGTGAGCAGTTCTTC.

This clonotype was counted only a few times. J is TRBJ2-1 and V is TRBV9; the match to TRBD1 covers 8 bases. CDR3 length: 14 residues. Germline lookup yields CDR1 SGDLS and CDR2 YYNGEE. V trimming: 7 bases; J trimming: 5 bases; junction bases outside the gene matches: 8. CDR3 DNA: TGTGCCAGCTCCGAAGGGACAGGCGACAATGAGCAGTTCTTC. Protein product: CASSEGTGDNEQFF.

This clonotype was seen ten or more times. The chain joins TRBV6-4 to TRBJ2-3; 11 bases are a match to TRBD2. V lost 0 bases and J lost 10; bases outside the gene matches: 0. The CDR3 extends over 13 amino acids. Germline CDR1 MRHNA, CDR2 SNTAGT. The CDR3 region is CASSDSTSGAQYF. For the CDR3, the DNA is TGTGCCAGCAGTGACTCGACTAGCGGGGCGCAGTATTTT.

This sequence joins TRBV9 and TRBJ2-7; weak D call: TRBD1 (7 bases). Trimming shortened V by 3 bases and J by 7 bases, and 17 bases separated the two germline ends. Germline V lookup: CDR1 SGDLS, CDR2 YYNGEE. CDR3 length: 14 residues. In DNA, the CDR3 is TGTGCCAGCAGCGAGGCGGGACAGATGACAGAGCAGTACTTC. It encodes CASSEAGQMTEQYF.

This clonotype came up a few times. The V gene is TRBV27, the J gene TRBJ2-1; the D call may be TRBD1 or TRBD2 (5 bases each). The germline gives CDR1 MNHEY, CDR2 SMNVEV (reference sequence). This CDR3 comprises 15 residues. V lost 5 bases to trimming and J lost 5 bases, with 16 bases between them. The CDR3 spells CASSPKGLGDNEQFF. In nucleotides, the CDR3 is TGTGCCAGCAGTCCCAAGGGGTTGGGGGACAATGAGCAGTTCTTC.

This clonotype has more than one count but fewer than ten. J is TRBJ2-5 and V is TRBV27; D may match TRBD1 or TRBD2 (6 bases each). V gave up 8 bases and J gave up 4 bases, with 11 bases separating them. CDR1 and CDR2 (germline): MNHEY, SMNVEV (reference sequence). The CDR3 runs 12 residues. In nucleotides, the CDR3 is TGTGCCAGCGCCGGAGGGGGAGAGACCCAGTACTTC. It specifies CASAGGGETQYF.

V gene TRBV4-1 combines with J gene TRBJ1-6, with 9 bases lining up with TRBD1. CDR3 size: 15 residues. The V segment lost 4 bases and the J segment 10 bases; nucleotides outside the gene matches: 8. Germline assignment: CDR1 MGHRA and CDR2 YSYEKL. For the CDR3, the DNA is TGCGCCAGCAGCCCCTTCGACAGGGGGGGCTCACCCCTCCACTTT. This encodes CASSPFDRGGSPLHF.

The rearrangement links TRBV9 to TRBJ2-5, with 12 bases lining up with TRBD1. CDR1 and CDR2 from the germline V gene are SGDLS and YYNGEE. The length of the CDR3 is 15 residues. With 2 bases clipped from V and 5 bases from J, the junction kept 4 bases outside the gene matches. The CDR3 region has the DNA TGTGCCAGCAGCGTTGGGACAGGGGGCCTTGAGACCCAGTACTTC. Its protein product is CASSVGTGGLETQYF.

The table lists this clonotype with a few counts. The chain couples TRBV6-2 or TRBV6-3 to TRBJ1-2; 7 bases match TRBD1. This CDR3 has 17 residues. Germline trimming cut 0 bases from V and 3 bases from J; bases unmatched to any gene: 10. CDR1 is MNHEY, CDR2 SVGEGT, per germline. The CDR3 bases are TGTGCCAGCAGTTACTCAACGGGAGGGGGCGAGGACTATGGCTACACCTTC. It is translated as CASSYSTGGGEDYGYTF.

This clonotype was observed many times. The V gene is TRBV5-1, the J gene TRBJ2-1; 7 nucleotides agree with TRBD1. Germline V lookup: CDR1 SGHRS, CDR2 YFSETQ. CDR3 size: 15 residues. J gave up 2 bases and V 3 bases, and 5 bases lay outside the gene matches. The CDR3 protein is CASSSSGTAYNEQFF. CDR3 nucleotide sequence: TGCGCCAGCAGCTCTTCCGGGACAGCCTACAATGAGCAGTTCTTC.

This clonotype was seen more than once but under ten times. V gene TRBV20-1 combines with J gene TRBJ1-2; weak D call: TRBD1 (6 bases). Germline CDR1 reads DFQATT; CDR2 reads SNEGSKA (reference sequence). The CDR3 consists of 18 residues. Trimming removed 3 bases from V and 7 bases from J, with 30 bases in between. The CDR3 region has the DNA TGCAGTGCTAGTCCCACCGGGACACCTAACCCAGGCGCCTTTGGCTACACCTTC. It specifies CSASPTGTPNPGAFGYTF.

This clonotype has only a few counts. V usage is TRBV5-6 and J usage is TRBJ2-1; TRBD1 matches 8 bases. V was pared by 2 bases and J by 9 bases, with 7 bases of the junction left unmatched. The CDR3 runs to 14 residues. CDR1 is SGHDT and CDR2 is YYEEEE in the germline V gene. The CDR3 loop is CASSFGQGAGEQFF. In DNA, the CDR3 is TGTGCCAGCAGCTTTGGGCAGGGGGCGGGTGAGCAGTTCTTC.

This chain uses TRBV6-6 with TRBJ2-1; TRBD2 matches 9 bases. Germline-derived CDR1 and CDR2 are MNHNY and SVGAGI (reference sequence). The CDR3 is made up of 13 amino acids. The V and J ends lost 2 bases and 12 bases, in that order; junction bases with no gene match: 5. In nucleotides, the CDR3 is TGTGCCAGCAGTTACCCGGGAGCGGGGGGGCAGTTCTTC. Protein: CASSYPGAGGQFF.

This chain connects TRBV27 to TRBJ2-7; TRBD2 agrees at 7 bases. V lost 4 bases, J lost 1 base, and 10 bases stayed unmatched. The CDR3 runs to 16 residues. CDR1 and CDR2 from the germline V gene are MNHEY and SMNVEV (reference sequence). CDR3 loop: CASSSVHLAASYEQYF. The CDR3 DNA reads as TGTGCCAGCAGTTCCGTCCACCTAGCGGCTTCCTACGAGCAGTACTTC.

The CDR3 here is CASSQGDNNEQFF. The CDR3 DNA reads as TGCGCCAGCAGCCAAGGTGATAACAATGAGCAGTTCTTC. This rearrangement joins TRBV4-1 to TRBJ2-1; D ambiguous. CDR1 and CDR2 from the germline V gene are MGHRA and YSYEKL. The CDR3 totals 13 residues. The V gene lost 1 base and the J gene lost 5 bases, with 6 bases spanning the gap.

This clonotype has a handful of counts. The chain combines TRBV7-6 with TRBJ1-1; a possible D gene is TRBD1 (5 bases). Germline V gene sequence: CDR1 SGHVS, CDR2 FNYEAQ. The V end was cut by 1 base, the J end by 3 bases, with 24 bases between. This CDR3 is built from 19 residues. CDR3 in DNA: TGTGCCAGCAGCTTAGATATGGTTAAAGGGGAGATAGGTGACACTGAAGCTTTCTTT. Translation gives CASSLDMVKGEIGDTEAFF. Looking up the rest from reference TRBV7-6 and TRBJ1-1 gives the full variable domain: GAGVSQSPRYKVTKRGQDVALRCDPISGHVSLYWYRQALGQGPEFLTYFNYEAQQDKSGLPNDRFSAERPEGSISTLTIQRTEQRDSAMYRCASSLDMVKGEIGDTEAFFGQGTRLTVV.

J is TRBJ1-1 and V is TRBV7-2; D is possibly TRBD1 (5 bases). CDR1 is SGHTA and CDR2 is FQGNSA in the germline V gene. The CDR3 contains 14 residues. Trimming left V 4 bases short and J 8 bases short, with 17 bases between. The CDR3: CASSSAGTGDEAFF. The CDR3 region has the DNA TGTGCCAGCAGCTCCGCAGGGACGGGTGACGAAGCTTTCTTT.

This clonotype occurred a few times. The chain uses TRBV7-9 and TRBJ2-5; D is possibly TRBD1 (6 bases). With 6 bases removed from V and 4 bases from J, the gap between germline ends came to 12 bases. Germline V gene data show CDR1 as SEHNR and CDR2 as FQNEAQ (reference sequence). CDR3 size: 13 residues. As DNA, the CDR3 is TGTGCCAGCAGATTACAGGGTGTAGAGACCCAGTACTTC. Protein product: CASRLQGVETQYF. Based on the CDR3 plus reference TRBV7-9 and TRBJ2-5, the full variable domain is DTGVSQNPRHKITKRGQNVTFRCDPISEHNRLYWYRQTLGQGPEFLTYFQNEAQLEKSRLLSDRFSAERPKGSFSTLEIQRTEQGDSAMYLCASRLQGVETQYFGPGTRLLVL.

The chain has TRBV6-6 and TRBJ2-7, with 8 bases identical to TRBD1. The trim removed 6 bases at V and 5 bases at J, leaving 12 bases unmatched. Germline CDR1 and CDR2: MNHNY and SVGAGI (reference sequence). CDR3 length: 15 amino acids. The CDR3 region has the DNA TGTGCCAGCAGCGACCCGGGACAGGAAAGTGACGAGCAGTACTTC. Its protein product is CASSDPGQESDEQYF.

J is TRBJ2-4 and V is TRBV9; 7 nucleotides align to TRBD2. The CDR3 consists of 14 residues. The J segment lost 7 bases and the V segment lost 0 bases, leaving 4 bases of the junction unmatched. Germline-derived CDR1 and CDR2 are SGDLS and YYNGEE. The DNA of the CDR3 is TGTGCCAGCAGCGTAGATCTGGGGGGGAACATTCAGTACTTC. Its translation is CASSVDLGGNIQYF.

This clonotype was seen a handful of times. This sequence joins TRBV20-1 and TRBJ1-1; D ambiguous. This CDR3 region has 13 residues. The germline CDR1 and CDR2 sequences are DFQATT and SNEGSKA (reference sequence). V was pared by 2 bases and J by 0 bases, with 7 bases between. The CDR3 region is CSARLGMNTEAFF. The CDR3 coding sequence is TGCAGTGCTAGACTGGGCATGAACACTGAAGCTTTCTTT.